One and the same sample provided the 31 T cell receptor beta chains below, sequenced in a study of shared clonotypes between healthy human individuals. Clones were read by immunoSEQ multiplex PCR, and TCRdb kept only the in-frame ones, dropping some. The table records just over 2,000,000 clones, 95% of them present only once. Material for sequencing was naive CD4+ T cells sorted from blood. Indicated subset: CD45RA+ positively selected. The receptors stem from a man aged 18 to 29 in good health.

In the case of this clone: One end of the junction fails to match germline, which may point to a read error. The V gene is TRBV5-4, the J gene TRBJ2-7, with D perhaps matching TRBD2 (5 bases). Germline loops: CDR1 SGHNT, CDR2 YYREEE (reference sequence). The CDR3 length is 11 residues. CDR3 DNA sequence: TGTGCCAGCAGCTCGAGGGAAGGACGGTCCTTC. This sequence encodes CASSSREGRSF.

This clone was detected once. V usage is TRBV29-1 and J usage is TRBJ2-3; possible D gene TRBD1, 5 bases. The CDR3 has 15 amino acids. Between the trimmed V and J ends, which lost 3 bases and 0 bases, there was a span of 13 bases. Germline values: CDR1 SQVTM, CDR2 ANQGSEA. CDR3 DNA sequence: TGCAGCGTTGAGACAGCACTCCCTAGCACAGATACGCAGTATTTT. This translates into CSVETALPSTDTQYF.

The chain uses TRBV7-8 and TRBJ2-3; D gene uncertain. The germline CDR1 and CDR2 sequences are SGHVS and FQNEAQ. The CDR3 is 12 amino acids. The V end was cut by 1 base, the J end by 6 bases, with 5 bases between. CDR3 DNA sequence: TGTGCCAGCAGCTTAGGCCTGGATACGCAGTATTTT. This sequence encodes CASSLGLDTQYF.

The chain employs TRBV28 and TRBJ2-5, with D unclear. Trimming removed 6 bases at V and 5 bases at J, with 13 bases between. The CDR3 contains 13 residues. In germline, CDR1 is MDHEN, CDR2 SYDVKM. CDR3 residues: CASSRRAPETQYF. CDR3 bases: TGTGCCAGCAGCCGAAGGGCCCCTGAGACCCAGTACTTC.

Points on this clone: The sample contains more than one DNA sequence encoding this CDR3. The rearrangement links TRBV5-1 to TRBJ2-1; 8 bases fit TRBD2. The V gene's germline CDR1 is SGHRS and CDR2 YFSETQ. The CDR3 runs 15 residues. V lost 3 bases, J lost 0 bases, and 2 bases stayed unmatched. Here the CDR3 reads CASSSTSGSYNEQFF. The CDR3 nucleotides read TGCGCCAGCAGCTCCACTAGCGGCTCCTACAATGAGCAGTTCTTC.

This clone was found a few times. The chain recombines TRBV6-1 with TRBJ1-5, with D maybe TRBD1 (6 bases). Germline CDR1 MNHNS, CDR2 SASEGT. The CDR3 totals 15 residues. V was shortened by 3 bases and J by 6 bases, with 15 bases between the two germline ends. CDR3 nucleotide sequence: TGTGCCAGCAGTGAGCGGGGGGGCCGCGGTCAGCCCCAGCATTTT. Protein: CASSERGGRGQPQHF.

V usage is TRBV2 and J usage is TRBJ1-5; D gene ambiguous. V was shortened by 2 bases and J by 0 bases, with 8 bases between the two germline ends. Germline V gene lookup returns CDR1 SNHLY and CDR2 FYNNEI. The CDR3 runs 15 residues. The CDR3 here is CASSERFYSNQPQHF. The DNA of the CDR3 is TGTGCCAGCAGTGAACGATTTTATAGCAATCAGCCCCAGCATTTT.

This sequence joins TRBV9 and TRBJ2-7; tentatively, D is TRBD2 (5 bases). Germline-derived CDR1 and CDR2 are SGDLS and YYNGEE. The V and J ends lost 0 bases and 2 bases respectively, with 15 bases between them. CDR3 size: 16 residues. The CDR3 region has the DNA TGTGCCAGCAGCGTAGGGCTAGGGAGCGGAACCTACGAGCAGTACTTC. Translated, it gives CASSVGLGSGTYEQYF.

The table lists this clone with a count of one. The genes are TRBV28 and TRBJ1-3; 7 nucleotides line up with TRBD1. Germline assignment: CDR1 MDHEN and CDR2 SYDVKM. V gave up 5 bases and J gave up 1 base; unmatched junction bases: 11. CDR3 length: 17 residues. The CDR3 here is CASSPSSTGISGNTIYF. The CDR3 DNA reads as TGTGCCAGCAGTCCCTCCTCGACAGGGATATCTGGAAACACCATATATTTT. Variable domain in full (rest from reference TRBV28 and TRBJ1-3): DVKVTQSSRYLVKRTGEKVFLECVQDMDHENMFWYRQDPGLGLRLIYFSYDVKMKEKGDIPEGYSVSREKKERFSLILESASTNQTSMYLCASSPSSTGISGNTIYFGEGSWLTVV.

The J gene is TRBJ1-5, the V gene TRBV19; no definite D call. The CDR3 runs to 14 residues. V shed 6 bases and J shed 2 bases, with 11 bases lying between them. CDR1 is LNHDA and CDR2 is SQIVND in the germline V gene (reference sequence). CDR3 sequence reads: CASRREGGNQPQHF. The CDR3, as DNA: TGTGCCAGTAGGAGGGAAGGCGGCAATCAGCCCCAGCATTTT. Based on the CDR3 plus reference TRBV19 and TRBJ1-5, the full variable domain is DGGITQSPKYLFRKEGQNVTLSCEQNLNHDAMYWYRQDPGQGLRLIYYSQIVNDFQKGDIAEGYSVSREKKESFPLTVTSAQKNPTAFYLCASRREGGNQPQHFGDGTRLSIL.

The V gene is TRBV5-4, the J gene TRBJ2-1; 8 nucleotides align to TRBD2. The CDR3 runs to 16 residues. Looked up from germline, CDR1 is SGHNT and CDR2 is YYREEE (reference sequence). V shed 4 bases, J shed 4 bases, and the junction held 10 bases outside the gene matches. CDR3 DNA sequence: TGTGCCAGCAGCCGACCACTAGCGGCAGGGTACAATGAGCAGTTCTTC. Protein product: CASSRPLAAGYNEQFF.

The J gene is TRBJ1-1, the V gene TRBV14, with D possibly being TRBD1 (5 bases). CDR1 and CDR2 from the germline V gene are SGHDN and FVKESK. The CDR3 covers 14 residues. Trimming left V 3 bases short and J 5 bases short, with 13 bases between. The CDR3 reads CASSHFRGRTEAFF. CDR3 nucleotide sequence: TGTGCCAGCAGCCATTTCCGGGGGAGAACTGAAGCTTTCTTT.

Here the CDR3 DNA reads TGCAGCGTTGAGGGCAGGGTTAAAACTGAAGCTTTCTTT. Its translation: CSVEGRVKTEAFF. The gene calls are TRBV29-1 and TRBJ1-1; possible D gene TRBD1, 5 bases. The germline V gene encodes CDR1 SQVTM and CDR2 ANQGSEA. This CDR3 region has 13 residues. Trimming took off 3 bases at V and 5 bases at J, with 13 bases between the two ends.

This chain links TRBV5-5 with TRBJ1-2; weak D call: TRBD1 (5 bases). The V and J ends lost 0 bases and 1 base respectively, with 13 bases between them. This CDR3 has 16 residues. Germline V gene lookup returns CDR1 SGHKS and CDR2 YYEKEE (reference sequence). The CDR3 loop reads CASSLEGMTVNYGYTF. CDR3 DNA sequence: TGTGCCAGCAGCTTGGAGGGGATGACAGTTAACTATGGCTACACCTTC. The variable domain in full, completed from reference TRBV5-5 and TRBJ1-2, reads DAGVTQSPTHLIKTRGQQVTLRCSPISGHKSVSWYQQVLGQGPQFIFQYYEKEERGRGNFPDRFSARQFPNYSSELNVNALLLGDSALYLCASSLEGMTVNYGYTFGSGTRLTVV.

The chain uses TRBV30 and TRBJ1-5; D remains ambiguous. The CDR3 contains 12 residues. The V end lost 4 bases, the J end lost 4 bases, and 8 bases lay between the germline ends. CDR1 and CDR2 (germline): GTSNPN, SVGIG (reference sequence). The CDR3 region is CAWNRLNQPQHF. As DNA, the CDR3 is TGTGCCTGGAATAGGTTAAATCAGCCCCAGCATTTT.

V and J are TRBV7-2 and TRBJ2-1, with D maybe TRBD1 (6 bases). Trimming left V 4 bases short and J 3 bases short, with 16 bases between. CDR3 length: 16 amino acids. Germline CDR1 is SGHTA and CDR2 is FQGNSA. The CDR3 DNA reads as TGTGCCAGCAGCTCGAATTCCGGGACACGCTACAATGAGCAGTTCTTC. This sequence encodes CASSSNSGTRYNEQFF.

The J gene is TRBJ2-3, the V gene TRBV6-5; a weak D match, TRBD2 (5 bases). This CDR3 contains 14 residues. The germline V gene encodes CDR1 MNHEY and CDR2 SVGAGI. Trimming stripped 6 bases from V and 8 bases from J, with 18 bases between. CDR3 in DNA: TGTGCCAGCAGGAAGGACTTCTTAACGGGTACGCAGTATTTT. As protein: CASRKDFLTGTQYF.

Turning to this clone: Other DNA sequences of this sample code for an identical CDR3. The rearrangement joins TRBV2 to TRBJ1-5, with D unresolved. CDR3 length: 13 amino acids. Germline V gene lookup returns CDR1 SNHLY and CDR2 FYNNEI. V dropped 3 bases and J dropped 2 bases, with 5 bases sitting between them. In DNA form, the CDR3 reads TGTGCCAGCAGTGAGGGTGGCAATCAGCCCCAGCATTTT. This gives the protein CASSEGGNQPQHF. Full variable domain (missing parts from reference TRBV2 and TRBJ1-5): EPEVTQTPSHQVTQMGQEVILRCVPISNHLYFYWYRQILGQKVEFLVSFYNNEISEKSEIFDDQFSVERPDGSNFTLKIRSTKLEDSAMYFCASSEGGNQPQHFGDGTRLSIL.

The chain combines TRBV10-2 with TRBJ2-7; D may be TRBD1 or TRBD2 (6 bases each). CDR3 length: 13 residues. V was pared by 8 bases and J by 3 bases, with 14 bases between. The germline gives CDR1 WSHSY, CDR2 SAAADI. CDR3 DNA: TGCGCCAGCCGGAAAGGGGGGTTCTACGAGCAGTACTTC. Translation gives CASRKGGFYEQYF.

The chain is built from TRBV19 and TRBJ1-1; 11 bases line up with TRBD1. CDR1 and CDR2 (germline): LNHDA, SQIVND (reference sequence). CDR3 length: 16 amino acids. J gave up 4 bases and V 6 bases, and 10 bases lay outside the gene matches. The CDR3 region has the DNA TGTGCCAGTAGCAACAGCCCCGGGACAGGGGGCACTGAAGCTTTCTTT. This encodes CASSNSPGTGGTEAFF.

This chain connects TRBV4-1 to TRBJ2-7; 10 positions match TRBD2. The ends lost 2 bases at V and 4 bases at J; junction bases unmatched: 5. Germline V gene sequence: CDR1 MGHRA, CDR2 YSYEKL. The CDR3 loop spans 15 amino acids. CDR3 in DNA: TGCGCCAGCAGCCAACCCAGCGGGAGGGTTTACGAGCAGTACTTC. It specifies CASSQPSGRVYEQYF.

This chain uses TRBV2 with TRBJ1-3, with D possibly matching TRBD1 (6 bases). The V end was cut by 8 bases, the J end by 4 bases, with 15 bases between. CDR1 SNHLY and CDR2 FYNNEI come from the germline V gene. The CDR3 has 14 amino acids. CDR3 nucleotide sequence: TGTGCCAGCTCAGGGGAGAAGGGAGGAAACACCATATATTTT. Translation gives CASSGEKGGNTIYF.

This clone was found once. The sample holds other DNA sequences that translate to the same CDR3. This chain uses TRBV30 with TRBJ2-2; D is undetermined. CDR3 length: 11 amino acids. Germline loops: CDR1 GTSNPN, CDR2 SVGIG (reference sequence). V gave up 1 base and J gave up 4 bases, with 1 base separating them. The CDR3 region has the DNA TGTGCCTGGAGTGGCACCGGGGAGCTGTTTTTT. Protein sequence: CAWSGTGELFF. Full variable domain (rest looked up from reference TRBV30 and TRBJ2-2): SQTIHQWPATLVQPVGSPLSLECTVEGTSNPNLYWYRQAAGRGLQLLFYSVGIGQISSEVPQNLSASRPQDRQFILSSKKLLLSDSGFYLCAWSGTGELFFGEGSRLTVL.

V and J are TRBV7-9 and TRBJ2-3, with TRBD1 as a possible D gene (5 bases). The germline V and J ends were trimmed by 5 bases and 2 bases, with 11 bases remaining between them. The CDR3 has 14 amino acids. The germline V gene encodes CDR1 SEHNR and CDR2 FQNEAQ (reference sequence). The CDR3 DNA is TGTGCCAGCAGCATCACGACAGTCACAGATACGCAGTATTTT. This gives the protein CASSITTVTDTQYF.

The V call is TRBV14, the J call TRBJ1-3; D unclear. Germline CDR1 SGHDN, CDR2 FVKESK. CDR3 size: 13 residues. The V gene lost 2 bases and the J gene lost 4 bases, with 6 bases spanning the gap. The CDR3 reads CASSQFWGNTIYF. As DNA, the CDR3 is TGTGCCAGCAGCCAATTCTGGGGAAACACCATATATTTT.

The chain carries TRBV13 and TRBJ2-7; 9 bases line up with TRBD1. V was clipped by 6 bases and J by 2 bases; unmatched bases: 5. The CDR3 is 14 amino acids. CDR1 and CDR2 (germline): PRHDT, FYEKMQ (reference sequence). The CDR3 sequence is CASRSTGGPYEQYF. The CDR3 DNA follows: TGTGCCAGCAGATCGACAGGGGGGCCCTACGAGCAGTACTTC.

On this clone: The same CDR3 can be traced to other DNA sequences in this sample. This rearrangement joins TRBV19 to TRBJ2-7; TRBD1 agrees at 9 bases. The CDR3 has 14 residues. V dropped 3 bases and J dropped 2; count of bases not matched to a gene: 2. Germline-derived CDR1 and CDR2 are LNHDA and SQIVND (reference sequence). The CDR3 loop reads CASSIGQGTYEQYF. The CDR3 bases are TGTGCCAGTAGTATCGGACAGGGGACCTACGAGCAGTACTTC. Together with reference TRBV19 and TRBJ2-7, the CDR3 gives the full variable domain: DGGITQSPKYLFRKEGQNVTLSCEQNLNHDAMYWYRQDPGQGLRLIYYSQIVNDFQKGDIAEGYSVSREKKESFPLTVTSAQKNPTAFYLCASSIGQGTYEQYFGPGTRLTVT.

J is TRBJ1-2 and V is TRBV5-1; weak D call: TRBD1 (6 bases). The CDR3 spans 15 residues. CDR1 and CDR2 from the germline V gene are SGHRS and YFSETQ. V was clipped by 0 bases and J by 4 bases, with 13 bases between them. CDR3 loop: CASSLGGQFGYGYTF. The CDR3 DNA follows: TGCGCCAGCAGCTTGGGAGGACAGTTTGGCTATGGCTACACCTTC.

The rearrangement joins TRBV4-3 to TRBJ2-7; unclear D gene. Germline CDR1 is LGHNA and CDR2 is YSLEER. Deletions cut 0 bases from V and 6 bases from J, with 9 bases between. This CDR3 is 13 amino acids long. CDR3 nucleotide sequence: TGCGCCAGCAGCCAAGATAGGAGTTCCGAGCAGTACTTC. This translates into CASSQDRSSEQYF.

As to this clone: Other DNA sequences from this sample encode an identical CDR3 as well. This chain uses TRBV2 with TRBJ2-3; 9 nucleotides match TRBD1. Germline V gives CDR1 SNHLY, CDR2 FYNNEI. Trimming at V came to 5 bases and at J to 0 bases, leaving 3 bases not matched to a gene. There are 15 residues in the CDR3. As DNA, the CDR3 is TGTGCCAGCAGTCTTGACAGGGGGAGCACAGATACGCAGTATTTT. Its translation: CASSLDRGSTDTQYF.

This chain connects TRBV7-2 to TRBJ2-7, with 7 positions matching TRBD2. Germline V lookup: CDR1 SGHTA, CDR2 FQGNSA. The V segment lost 1 base and the J segment 4 bases; nucleotides outside the gene matches: 4. This CDR3 is 14 amino acids long. The CDR3: CASSLELAQYEQYF. The CDR3 DNA sequence: TGTGCCAGCAGCTTAGAACTAGCGCAGTACGAGCAGTACTTC.